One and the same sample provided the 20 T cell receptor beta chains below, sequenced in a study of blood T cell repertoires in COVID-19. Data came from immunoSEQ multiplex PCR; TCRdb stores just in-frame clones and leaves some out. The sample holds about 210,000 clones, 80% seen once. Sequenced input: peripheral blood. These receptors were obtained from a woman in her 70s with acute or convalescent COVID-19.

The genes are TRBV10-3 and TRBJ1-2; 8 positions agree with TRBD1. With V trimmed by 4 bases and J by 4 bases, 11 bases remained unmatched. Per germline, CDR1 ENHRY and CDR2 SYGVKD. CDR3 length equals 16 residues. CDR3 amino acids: CAISGAGGASGYGYTF. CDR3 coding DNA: TGTGCCATCAGTGGCGCAGGGGGCGCATCCGGCTATGGCTACACCTTC.

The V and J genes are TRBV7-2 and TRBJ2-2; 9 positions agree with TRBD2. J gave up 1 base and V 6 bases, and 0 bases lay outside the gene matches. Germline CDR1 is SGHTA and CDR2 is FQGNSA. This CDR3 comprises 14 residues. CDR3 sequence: CASRTSGNTGELFF. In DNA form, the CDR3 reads TGTGCCAGCAGGACTAGCGGGAACACCGGGGAGCTGTTTTTT.

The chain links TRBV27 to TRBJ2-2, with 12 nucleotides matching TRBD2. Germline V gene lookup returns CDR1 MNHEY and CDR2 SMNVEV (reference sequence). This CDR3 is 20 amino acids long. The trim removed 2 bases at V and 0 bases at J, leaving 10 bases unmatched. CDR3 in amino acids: CASSLRGLGLAGANTGELFF. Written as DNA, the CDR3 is TGTGCCAGCAGTTTACGAGGTTTGGGACTAGCGGGTGCGAACACCGGGGAGCTGTTTTTT.

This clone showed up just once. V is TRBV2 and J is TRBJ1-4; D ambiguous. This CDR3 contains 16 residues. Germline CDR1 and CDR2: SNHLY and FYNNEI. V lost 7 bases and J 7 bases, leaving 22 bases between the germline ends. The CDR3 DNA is TGTGCCAGCAAAACCACCCCACGGTGGGGAGGTGAAAAACTGTTTTTT. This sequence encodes CASKTTPRWGGEKLFF.

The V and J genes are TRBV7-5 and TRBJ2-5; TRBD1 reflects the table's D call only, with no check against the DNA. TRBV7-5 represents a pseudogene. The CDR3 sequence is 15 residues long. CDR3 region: CVTHIKTGGTKTQYF. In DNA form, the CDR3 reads TGTGTCACCCACATTAAGACAGGGGGCACAAAGACCCAGTACTTC.

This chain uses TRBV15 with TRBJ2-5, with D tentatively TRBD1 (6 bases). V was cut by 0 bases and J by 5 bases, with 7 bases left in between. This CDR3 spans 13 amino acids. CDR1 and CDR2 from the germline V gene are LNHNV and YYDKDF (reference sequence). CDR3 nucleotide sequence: TGTGCCACCAGCAGAGATACAGGGGAGACCCAGTACTTC. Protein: CATSRDTGETQYF.

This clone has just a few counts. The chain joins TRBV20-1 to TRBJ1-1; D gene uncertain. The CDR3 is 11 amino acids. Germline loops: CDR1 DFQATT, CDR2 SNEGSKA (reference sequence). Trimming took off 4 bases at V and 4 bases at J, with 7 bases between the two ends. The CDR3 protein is CSAITLTEAFF. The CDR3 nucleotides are TGCAGTGCTATCACTCTCACTGAAGCTTTCTTT.

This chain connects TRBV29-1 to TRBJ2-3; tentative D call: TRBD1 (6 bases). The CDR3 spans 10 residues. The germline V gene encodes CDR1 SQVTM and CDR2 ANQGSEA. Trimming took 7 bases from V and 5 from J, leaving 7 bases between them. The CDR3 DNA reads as TGCAGCGCAGGGGTAGATACGCAGTATTTT. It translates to CSAGVDTQYF.

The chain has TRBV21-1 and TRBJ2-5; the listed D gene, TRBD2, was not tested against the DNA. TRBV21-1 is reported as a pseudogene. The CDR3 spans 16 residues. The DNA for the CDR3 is TGTGCCAGCAGCAAAGGGAGAAACTCCCCTCCTTCGACCCAGTACTTC. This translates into CASSKGRNSPPSTQYF.

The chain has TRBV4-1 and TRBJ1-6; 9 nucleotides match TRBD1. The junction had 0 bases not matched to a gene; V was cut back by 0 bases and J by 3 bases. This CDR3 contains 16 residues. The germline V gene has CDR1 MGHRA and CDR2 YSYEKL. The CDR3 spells CASSQEDRGYNSPLHF. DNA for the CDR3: TGCGCCAGCAGCCAAGAGGACAGGGGCTATAATTCACCCCTCCACTTT.

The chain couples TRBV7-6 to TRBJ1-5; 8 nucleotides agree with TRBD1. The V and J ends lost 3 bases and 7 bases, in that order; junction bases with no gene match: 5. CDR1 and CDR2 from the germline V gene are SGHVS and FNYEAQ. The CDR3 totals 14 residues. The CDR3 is CASSLDRVGQPQHF. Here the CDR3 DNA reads TGTGCCAGCAGCTTGGACAGGGTGGGCCAGCCCCAGCATTTT.

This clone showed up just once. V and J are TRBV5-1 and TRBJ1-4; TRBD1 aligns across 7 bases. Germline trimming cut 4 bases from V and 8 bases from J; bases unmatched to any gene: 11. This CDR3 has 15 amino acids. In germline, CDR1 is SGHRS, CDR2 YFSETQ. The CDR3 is CASSTSGQLLEKLFF. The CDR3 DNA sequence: TGCGCCAGCAGCACGTCGGGACAGCTTTTAGAAAAACTGTTTTTT. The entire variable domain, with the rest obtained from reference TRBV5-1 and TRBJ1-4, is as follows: KAGVTQTPRYLIKTRGQQVTLSCSPISGHRSVSWYQQTPGQGLQFLFEYFSETQRNKGNFPGRFSGRQFSNSRSEMNVSTLELGDSALYLCASSTSGQLLEKLFFGSGTQLSVL.

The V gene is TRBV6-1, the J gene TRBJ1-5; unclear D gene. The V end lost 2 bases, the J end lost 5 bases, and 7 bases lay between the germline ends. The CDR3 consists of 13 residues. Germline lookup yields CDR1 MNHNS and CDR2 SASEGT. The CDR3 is CASSELGDQPQHF. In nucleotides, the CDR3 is TGTGCCAGCAGTGAATTAGGAGATCAGCCCCAGCATTTT.

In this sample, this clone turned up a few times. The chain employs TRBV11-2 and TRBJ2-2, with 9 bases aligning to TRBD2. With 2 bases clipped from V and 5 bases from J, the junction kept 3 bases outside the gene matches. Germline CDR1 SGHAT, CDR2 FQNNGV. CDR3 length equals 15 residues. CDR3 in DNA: TGTGCCAGCAGCTTAAGGCTAGCGGGGACCGGGGAGCTGTTTTTT. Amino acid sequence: CASSLRLAGTGELFF.

CDR3 residues: CASTETGQDNSPLHF. The CDR3 DNA follows: TGTGCCAGTACCGAGACAGGGCAAGATAATTCACCCCTCCACTTT. The chain has TRBV19 and TRBJ1-6; 7 bases line up with TRBD1. Germline-derived CDR1 and CDR2 are LNHDA and SQIVND (reference sequence). This CDR3 has 15 residues. Trimming took 7 bases from V and 5 from J; bases not matched to a gene: 8.

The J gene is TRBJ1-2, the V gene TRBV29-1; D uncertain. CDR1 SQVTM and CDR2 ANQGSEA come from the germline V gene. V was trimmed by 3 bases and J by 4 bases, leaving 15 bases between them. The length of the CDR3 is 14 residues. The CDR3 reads CSVDRLQPPYGYTF. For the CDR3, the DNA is TGCAGCGTTGACCGCCTACAGCCCCCCTATGGCTACACCTTC.

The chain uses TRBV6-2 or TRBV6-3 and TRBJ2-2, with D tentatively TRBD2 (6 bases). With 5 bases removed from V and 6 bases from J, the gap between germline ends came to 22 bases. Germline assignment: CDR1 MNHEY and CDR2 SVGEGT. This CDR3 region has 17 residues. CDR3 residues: CASSGSGLVAAPGELFF. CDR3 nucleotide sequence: TGTGCCAGCAGTGGTTCGGGCCTAGTAGCGGCGCCCGGGGAGCTGTTTTTT.

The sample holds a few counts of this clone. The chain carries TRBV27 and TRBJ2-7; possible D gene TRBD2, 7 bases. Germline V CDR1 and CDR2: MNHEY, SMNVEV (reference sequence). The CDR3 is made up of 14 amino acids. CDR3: CASSLSAGAYEQYV. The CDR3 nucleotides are TGTGCCAGCAGCTTATCGGCGGGGGCATACGAGCAGTACGTC.

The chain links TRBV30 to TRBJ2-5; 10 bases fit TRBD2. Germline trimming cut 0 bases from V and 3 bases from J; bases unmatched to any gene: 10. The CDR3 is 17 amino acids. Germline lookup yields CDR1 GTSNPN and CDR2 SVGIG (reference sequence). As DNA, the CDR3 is TGTGCCTGGAGTGTAAAGCCGGGGCTAGCGGGGGAAGAGACCCAGTACTTC. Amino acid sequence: CAWSVKPGLAGEETQYF.

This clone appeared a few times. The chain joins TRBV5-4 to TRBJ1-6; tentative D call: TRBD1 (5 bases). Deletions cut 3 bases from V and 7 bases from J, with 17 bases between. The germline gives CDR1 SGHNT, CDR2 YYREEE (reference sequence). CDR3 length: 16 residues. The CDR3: CASSSDRSQKNSPLHF. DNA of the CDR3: TGTGCCAGCAGCTCCGACAGATCGCAAAAGAATTCACCCCTCCACTTT.